A selection of T cell receptor beta chains follows, all from one sample in a study of cytomegalovirus exposure and HLA in healthy donors. TCRdb's copy holds only in-frame clones and misses some; the assay was immunoSEQ multiplex PCR. The data contain about 140,000 clones, 88% of them singletons. The sample was PBMCs. Every receptor here comes from a woman aged 40 to 55 in good health and CMV-seronegative. Both conserved end residues are part of each CDR3. A D gene is named only where the DNA matches it firmly. The size of a clone is reported for some rows only, either as once, few or many, or as a class for expanded clones.

size | J | V | D | CDR3 | DNA
. | TRBJ1-2 | TRBV19 | . | CASTLRLNYGYTF | TGTGCCAGTACTCTCAGGCTTAACTATGGCTACACCTTC
. | TRBJ2-1 | TRBV5-1 | . | CASSLGDSGDEQFF | TGCGCCAGCAGCTTAGGGGACTCGGGCGATGAGCAGTTCTTC
. | TRBJ2-1 | TRBV27 | TRBD2 | CASSLGAGGTNEQFF | TGTGCCAGCAGTTTAGGAGCGGGAGGGACCAATGAGCAGTTCTTC
. | TRBJ2-7 | TRBV6-5 | . | CASSAGQLYEQYF | TGTGCCAGCAGTGCGGGACAGCTATACGAGCAGTACTTC
once | TRBJ2-2 | TRBV5-1 | . | CASSSLGAGELFF | TGCGCCAGCAGCTCTTTAGGGGCCGGGGAGCTGTTTTTT
. | TRBJ2-1 | TRBV11-3 | TRBD2 | CASSLEGGGSPPYNEQFF | TGTGCCAGCAGCTTAGAGGGCGGCGGGAGCCCCCCTTACAATGAGCAGTTCTTC
. | TRBJ2-3 | TRBV7-9 | . | CASSFGGDSTDTQYF | TGTGCCAGCAGCTTTGGAGGGGATAGCACAGATACGCAGTATTTT
. | TRBJ2-7 | TRBV7-2 | . | CASSGRGGARLGEQYF | TGTGCCAGCAGCGGGAGGGGGGGTGCTAGGCTTGGCGAGCAGTACTTC
. | TRBJ1-2 | TRBV6-5 | . | CASSSPRVYGYTF | TGTGCCAGCAGTTCCCCCAGGGTATATGGCTACACCTTC
. | TRBJ2-1 | TRBV5-1 | TRBD1 | CASSADRADEQFF | TGCGCCAGCAGCGCCGACAGGGCTGATGAGCAGTTCTTC
. | TRBJ2-5 | TRBV28 | . | CASSFPGQETQYF | TGTGCCAGCAGTTTCCCAGGCCAAGAGACCCAGTACTTC
. | TRBJ2-7 | TRBV30 | . | CACRQVLSYEQYF | TGTGCCTGTAGACAGGTCTTGAGCTACGAGCAGTACTTC
. | TRBJ2-5 | TRBV29-1 | . | CSVDLRQQETQYF | TGCAGCGTTGATCTGCGGCAGCAAGAGACCCAGTACTTC
. | TRBJ2-3 | TRBV11-3 | TRBD1 | CASSSPMTGADTQYF | TGTGCCAGCAGCTCCCCTATGACAGGGGCAGATACGCAGTATTTT
. | TRBJ2-3 | TRBV5-1 | TRBD1 | CASSLNRGRGTDTQYF | TGCGCCAGCAGCTTGAACAGGGGGCGAGGCACAGATACGCAGTATTTT
few | TRBJ1-5 | TRBV28 | TRBD1 | CASSNSWTGAKNQPQHF | TGTGCCAGCAGTAACTCCTGGACAGGGGCCAAAAATCAGCCCCAGCATTTT
. | TRBJ2-2 | TRBV6-6 | . | CASSPPGELFF | TGTGCCAGCAGCCCTCCCGGGGAGCTGTTTTTT
. | TRBJ2-1 | TRBV11-3 | TRBD2 | CASSLGAGDFYNEQFF | TGTGCCAGCAGCTTAGGAGCGGGAGACTTCTACAATGAGCAGTTCTTC
few | TRBJ2-7 | TRBV15 | . | CATSRVGGPGEQYF | TGTGCCACCAGCAGGGTGGGGGGGCCAGGCGAGCAGTACTTC
. | TRBJ2-3 | TRBV27 | TRBD1 | CASRPTGGTSTDTQYF | TGTGCCAGCAGGCCTACAGGGGGCACTAGCACAGATACGCAGTATTTT
. | TRBJ2-3 | TRBV7-2 | . | CASSLIADTQYF | TGTGCCAGCAGCTTAATCGCAGATACGCAGTATTTT
. | TRBJ1-1 | TRBV11-2 | TRBD1 | CASSQGQGKTEAFF | TGTGCCAGCTCGCAGGGACAGGGAAAAACTGAAGCTTTCTTT
. | TRBJ2-7 | TRBV21-1 | . | CASSRLTGTNSYEQYF | TGTGCCAGCAGTAGACTGACCGGGACTAACTCCTACGAGCAGTACTTC